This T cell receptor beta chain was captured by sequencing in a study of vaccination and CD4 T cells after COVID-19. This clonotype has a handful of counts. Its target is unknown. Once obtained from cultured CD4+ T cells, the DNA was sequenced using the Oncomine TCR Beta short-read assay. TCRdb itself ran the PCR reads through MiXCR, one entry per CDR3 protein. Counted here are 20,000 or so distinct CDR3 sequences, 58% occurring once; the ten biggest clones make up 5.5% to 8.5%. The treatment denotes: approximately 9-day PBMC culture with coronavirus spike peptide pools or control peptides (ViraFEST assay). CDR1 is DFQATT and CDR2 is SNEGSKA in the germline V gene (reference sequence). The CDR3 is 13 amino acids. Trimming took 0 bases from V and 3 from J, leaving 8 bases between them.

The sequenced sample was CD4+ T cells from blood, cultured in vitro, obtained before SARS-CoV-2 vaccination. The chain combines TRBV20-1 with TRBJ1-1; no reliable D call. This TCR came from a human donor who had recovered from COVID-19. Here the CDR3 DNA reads TGCAGTGCTAGAGAGAACAGCCACACTGAAGCTTTCTTT. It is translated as CSARENSHTEAFF.